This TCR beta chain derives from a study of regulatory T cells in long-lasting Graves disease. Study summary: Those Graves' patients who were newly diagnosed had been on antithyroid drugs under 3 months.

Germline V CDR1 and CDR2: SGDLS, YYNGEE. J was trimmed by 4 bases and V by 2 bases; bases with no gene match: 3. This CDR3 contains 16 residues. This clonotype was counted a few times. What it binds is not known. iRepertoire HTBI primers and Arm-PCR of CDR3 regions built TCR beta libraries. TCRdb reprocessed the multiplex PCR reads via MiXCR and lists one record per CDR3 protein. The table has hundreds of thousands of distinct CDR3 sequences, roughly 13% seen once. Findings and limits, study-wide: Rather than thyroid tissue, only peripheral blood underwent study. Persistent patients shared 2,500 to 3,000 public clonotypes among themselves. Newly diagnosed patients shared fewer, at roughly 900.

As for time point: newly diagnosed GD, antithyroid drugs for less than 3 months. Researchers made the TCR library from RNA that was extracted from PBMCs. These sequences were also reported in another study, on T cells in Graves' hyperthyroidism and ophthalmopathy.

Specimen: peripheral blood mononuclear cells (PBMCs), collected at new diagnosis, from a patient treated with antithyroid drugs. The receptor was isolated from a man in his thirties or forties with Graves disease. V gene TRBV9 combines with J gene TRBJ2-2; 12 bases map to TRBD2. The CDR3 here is CASSVTSGSATGELFF. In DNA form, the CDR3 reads TGTGCCAGCAGCGTGACTAGCGGGAGCGCCACCGGGGAGCTGTTTTTT.